This passage covers 20 T cell receptor beta chains from one sample sequenced in a study of T cell clones after liver transplantation. TCRdb keeps only in-frame clones here, not all; method: immunoSEQ multiplex PCR. This sample has about 71,000 clones; about 80% occur once, and the top ten carry approximately 0.73%. The sample here was CD4+ T cells from blood, taken 12 months after liver transplant. These receptors all stem from a human patient who received a liver transplant. Among the T cells, some may be from the graft donor.

The V gene is TRBV6-1, the J gene TRBJ1-2; TRBD1 matches at 8 bases. The CDR3 has 15 residues. Germline CDR1 and CDR2: MNHNS and SASEGT. V gave up 2 bases and J gave up 8 bases; unmatched junction bases: 10. CDR3 nucleotide sequence: TGTGCCAGCAGTGAATGGACAGGGCGGATGGGGGGCTACACCTTC. It codes for CASSEWTGRMGGYTF.

The chain combines TRBV5-1 with TRBJ2-1; 13 nucleotides line up with TRBD2. The trim removed 4 bases at V and 12 bases at J, leaving 4 bases unmatched. Per germline, CDR1 SGHRS and CDR2 YFSETQ. The CDR3 runs 13 residues. CDR3 DNA: TGCGCCAGCAGCCTACTAGCGGGAGGGCCGCAGTTCTTC. Its protein is CASSLLAGGPQFF.

Only a few counts were recorded for this clone. The CDR3: CASSLIAGRDTQYF. The CDR3, as DNA: TGTGCCAGCAGCTTAATTGCGGGGAGGGATACGCAGTATTTT. The chain uses TRBV7-3 and TRBJ2-3; the D gene is possibly TRBD2 (6 bases). The germline gives CDR1 SGHTA, CDR2 FQGTGA. Between the trimmed V and J ends, which lost 1 base and 6 bases, there was a span of 11 bases. The CDR3 contains 14 residues.

This chain links TRBV28 with TRBJ1-1, with D uncertain. V was cut by 8 bases and J by 10 bases, with 17 bases left in between. The V gene's germline CDR1 is MDHEN and CDR2 SYDVKM. CDR3 length: 12 residues. DNA for the CDR3: TGTGCCAGCGGGGTTGAGGTGGCCAGAGCTTTCTTT. Translated: CASGVEVARAFF.

The chain couples TRBV10-3 to TRBJ2-1; D is uncertain. The CDR3 length is 13 residues. Trimming shortened V by 4 bases and J by 6 bases, and 10 bases separated the two germline ends. CDR1 is ENHRY, CDR2 SYGVKD, per germline. In nucleotides, the CDR3 is TGTGCCATCAGTGTCCGTCTGACCAATGAGCAGTTCTTC. It yields the protein CAISVRLTNEQFF.

The chain employs TRBV7-2 and TRBJ2-5, with 9 bases aligning to TRBD2. The CDR3 length is 15 residues. CDR1 and CDR2 from the germline V gene are SGHTA and FQGNSA. V lost 7 bases to trimming and J lost 5 bases; unmatched junction nucleotides: 11. The CDR3 DNA follows: TGTGCCAGCACCCCCCGTGCGGGAGGGCTGGAGACCCAGTACTTC. Translating it yields CASTPRAGGLETQYF.

This clone was seen only a few times. This same CDR3 is encoded by further DNA sequences in the sample. J is TRBJ1-5 and V is TRBV7-9; D is undetermined. The CDR3 runs 15 residues. Germline V gives CDR1 SEHNR, CDR2 FQNEAQ (reference sequence). V gave up 1 base and J gave up 0 bases, with 7 bases separating them. This CDR3 reads CASSLGGYSNQPQHF. CDR3 bases: TGTGCCAGCAGCTTAGGGGGATATAGCAATCAGCCCCAGCATTTT. The whole variable domain, remainder taken from reference TRBV7-9 and TRBJ1-5, is DTGVSQNPRHKITKRGQNVTFRCDPISEHNRLYWYRQTLGQGPEFLTYFQNEAQLEKSRLLSDRFSAERPKGSFSTLEIQRTEQGDSAMYLCASSLGGYSNQPQHFGDGTRLSIL.

V is TRBV19 and J is TRBJ1-5; D gene ambiguous. From germline, CDR1 is LNHDA and CDR2 SQIVND (reference sequence). The CDR3 consists of 12 residues. V was shortened by 2 bases and J by 7 bases, with 6 bases between the two germline ends. The DNA for the CDR3 is TGTGCCAGTAGTATATGGCGCCAGCCCCAGCATTTT. The encoded protein is CASSIWRQPQHF. The variable domain in full, completed from reference TRBV19 and TRBJ1-5, reads DGGITQSPKYLFRKEGQNVTLSCEQNLNHDAMYWYRQDPGQGLRLIYYSQIVNDFQKGDIAEGYSVSREKKESFPLTVTSAQKNPTAFYLCASSIWRQPQHFGDGTRLSIL.

The chain couples TRBV29-1 to TRBJ1-2, with D perhaps matching TRBD1 (5 bases). The CDR3 extends over 11 amino acids. Deletions cut 7 bases from V and 5 bases from J, with 11 bases between. Germline values: CDR1 SQVTM, CDR2 ANQGSEA. In DNA form, the CDR3 reads TGCAGCGGGTACGGGGGTTATGGCTACACCTTC. Residues: CSGYGGYGYTF.

This chain uses TRBV6-5 with TRBJ1-1, with a weak D call TRBD1 (6 bases). The V gene's germline CDR1 is MNHEY and CDR2 SVGAGI. The CDR3 covers 15 residues. Trimming cost V 2 bases and J 5 bases, with 15 bases left between them. The CDR3 sequence: CASSYNGGPGTEAFF. Here the CDR3 DNA reads TGTGCCAGCAGTTACAACGGGGGGCCTGGGACTGAAGCTTTCTTT.

The chain employs TRBV14 and TRBJ1-2; tentatively, D is TRBD1 (5 bases). CDR1 and CDR2 from the germline V gene are SGHDN and FVKESK. CDR3 size: 13 residues. The V end was cut by 3 bases, the J end by 3 bases, with 8 bases between. CDR3 coding DNA: TGTGCCAGCAGCCAGGGGCTCTACTATGGCTACACCTTC. Its translation is CASSQGLYYGYTF.

The J gene is TRBJ1-2, the V gene TRBV19; a possible D gene is TRBD1 (6 bases). Germline CDR1 and CDR2: LNHDA and SQIVND (reference sequence). The CDR3 is made up of 14 amino acids. With 5 bases removed from V and 5 bases from J, the gap between germline ends came to 15 bases. The CDR3 sequence is CASSHRTDGYGYTF. For the CDR3, the DNA is TGTGCCAGTAGTCATCGGACAGACGGATATGGCTACACCTTC.

The chain combines TRBV28 with TRBJ1-5; no clear D gene. CDR3 length equals 13 residues. The germline V and J ends were trimmed by 3 bases and 1 base, with 4 bases remaining between them. Looked up from germline, CDR1 is MDHEN and CDR2 is SYDVKM. Written as DNA, the CDR3 is TGTGCCAGCAGTTTGATCAGCAATCAGCCCCAGCATTTT. Amino acid sequence: CASSLISNQPQHF. Filled out from reference TRBV28 and TRBJ1-5, the complete variable domain reads DVKVTQSSRYLVKRTGEKVFLECVQDMDHENMFWYRQDPGLGLRLIYFSYDVKMKEKGDIPEGYSVSREKKERFSLILESASTNQTSMYLCASSLISNQPQHFGDGTRLSIL.

V and J are TRBV6-6 and TRBJ2-7; the D call may be TRBD1 or TRBD2 (6 bases each). The V end was cut by 5 bases, the J end by 6 bases, with 23 bases between. The V gene's germline CDR1 is MNHNY and CDR2 SVGAGI (reference sequence). CDR3 size: 16 residues. CDR3 sequence reads: CASSPPGAGRGFEQYF. The DNA for the CDR3 is TGTGCCAGCAGTCCGCCAGGGGCGGGAAGGGGTTTCGAGCAGTACTTC.

The chain recombines TRBV7-2 with TRBJ2-5, with TRBD2 identical over 9 bases. CDR1 and CDR2 (germline): SGHTA, FQGNSA. The V segment lost 1 base and the J segment 2 bases; nucleotides outside the gene matches: 2. This CDR3 has 15 amino acids. DNA for the CDR3: TGTGCCAGCAGCTTAGATGCGGGAGGGCAAGAGACCCAGTACTTC. Translating it yields CASSLDAGGQETQYF.

This clone was seen a handful of times. The chain has TRBV5-6 and TRBJ2-3; 10 bases agree with TRBD2. Germline loops: CDR1 SGHDT, CDR2 YYEEEE. J lost 4 bases, V lost 5 bases, and 10 bases had no gene match. The CDR3 loop spans 16 amino acids. The CDR3 sequence: CASSPPYLAGADTQYF. In nucleotides, the CDR3 is TGTGCCAGCAGTCCACCCTATCTAGCGGGAGCAGATACGCAGTATTTT.

The CDR3 nucleotides read TGCAGTGCCCAGGGGGAAAAACTGTTTTTT. This sequence encodes CSAQGEKLFF. J is TRBJ1-4 and V is TRBV20-1; a possible D gene is TRBD1 (6 bases). This CDR3 spans 10 amino acids. Germline-derived CDR1 and CDR2 are DFQATT and SNEGSKA (reference sequence). V dropped 6 bases and J dropped 8 bases, with 7 bases sitting between them.

V gene TRBV15 combines with J gene TRBJ2-7; TRBD1 is a possible D gene (6 bases). The V end was cut by 2 bases, the J end by 1 base, with 12 bases between. Germline V lookup: CDR1 LNHNV, CDR2 YYDKDF (reference sequence). CDR3 length equals 15 residues. The CDR3, as DNA: TGTGCCACCAGCAGACCTGGGGGCAGTTCCTACGAGCAGTACTTC. This translates into CATSRPGGSSYEQYF.

CDR3 in amino acids: CASSLRAGPNQPQHF. The CDR3 DNA follows: TGTGCCAGCAGCCTCCGTGCAGGGCCGAATCAGCCCCAGCATTTT. The genes are TRBV7-2 and TRBJ1-5; D perhaps matches TRBD1 (5 bases). The CDR3 runs 15 residues. Germline V gives CDR1 SGHTA, CDR2 FQGNSA. The V and J ends lost 5 bases and 4 bases respectively, with 15 bases between them.

This rearrangement joins TRBV7-2 to TRBJ2-2; TRBD2 might be the D (6 bases). This CDR3 region has 13 residues. V lost 11 bases to trimming and J lost 6 bases, with 16 bases between them. From germline, CDR1 is SGHTA and CDR2 FQGNSA. The CDR3 here is CASQMGGAGELFF. In DNA form, the CDR3 reads TGTGCCTCCCAAATGGGAGGAGCCGGGGAGCTGTTTTTT. Based on the CDR3 plus reference TRBV7-2 and TRBJ2-2, the full variable domain is GAGVSQSPSNKVTEKGKDVELRCDPISGHTALYWYRQSLGQGLEFLIYFQGNSAPDKSGLPSDRFSAERTGGSVSTLTIQRTQQEDSAVYLCASQMGGAGELFFGEGSRLTVL.